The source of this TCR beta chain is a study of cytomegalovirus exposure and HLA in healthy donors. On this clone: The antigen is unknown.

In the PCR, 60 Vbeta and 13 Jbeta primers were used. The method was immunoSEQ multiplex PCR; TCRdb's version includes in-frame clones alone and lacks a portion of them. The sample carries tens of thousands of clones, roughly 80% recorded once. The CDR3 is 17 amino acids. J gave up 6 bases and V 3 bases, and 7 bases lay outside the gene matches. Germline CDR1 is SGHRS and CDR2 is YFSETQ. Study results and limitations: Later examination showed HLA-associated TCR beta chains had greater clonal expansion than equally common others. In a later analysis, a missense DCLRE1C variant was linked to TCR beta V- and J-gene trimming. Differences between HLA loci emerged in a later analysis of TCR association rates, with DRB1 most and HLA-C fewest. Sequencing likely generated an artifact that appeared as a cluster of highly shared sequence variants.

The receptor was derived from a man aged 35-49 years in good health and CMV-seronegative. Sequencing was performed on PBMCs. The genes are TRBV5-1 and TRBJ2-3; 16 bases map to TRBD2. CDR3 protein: CASSYPGLAGGRDTQYF. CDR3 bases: TGCGCCAGCAGCTACCCGGGACTAGCGGGAGGGCGTGATACGCAGTATTTT.